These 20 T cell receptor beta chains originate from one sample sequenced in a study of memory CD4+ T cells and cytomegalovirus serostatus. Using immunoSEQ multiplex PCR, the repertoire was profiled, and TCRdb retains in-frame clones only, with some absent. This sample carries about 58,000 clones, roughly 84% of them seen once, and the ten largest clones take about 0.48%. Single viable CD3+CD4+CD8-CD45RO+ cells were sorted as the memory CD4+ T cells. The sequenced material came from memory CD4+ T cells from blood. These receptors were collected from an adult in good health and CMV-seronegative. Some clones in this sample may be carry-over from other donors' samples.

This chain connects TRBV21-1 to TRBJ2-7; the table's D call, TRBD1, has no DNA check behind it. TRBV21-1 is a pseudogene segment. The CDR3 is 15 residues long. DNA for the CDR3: TGTGCCAGCAGCAAAGGGACAGGACTCCGCTACGAGCAGTACTTC. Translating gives CASSKGTGLRYEQYF.

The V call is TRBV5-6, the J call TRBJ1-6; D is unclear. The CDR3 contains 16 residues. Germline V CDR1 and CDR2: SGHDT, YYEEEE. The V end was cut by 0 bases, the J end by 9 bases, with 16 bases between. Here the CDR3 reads CASSLAGSRRGSPLHF. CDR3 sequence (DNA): TGTGCCAGCAGCTTGGCAGGCTCAAGAAGAGGTTCACCCCTCCACTTT.

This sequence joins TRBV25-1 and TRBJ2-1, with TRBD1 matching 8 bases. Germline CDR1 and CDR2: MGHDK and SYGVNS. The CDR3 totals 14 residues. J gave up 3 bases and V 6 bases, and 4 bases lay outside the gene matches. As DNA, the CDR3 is TGTGCCAGCAGCGGACAGGGAATCTACAATGAGCAGTTCTTC. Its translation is CASSGQGIYNEQFF. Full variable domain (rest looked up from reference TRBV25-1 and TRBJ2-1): EADIYQTPRYLVIGTGKKITLECSQTMGHDKMYWYQQDPGMELHLIHYSYGVNSTEKGDLSSESTVSRIRTEHFPLTLESARPSHTSQYLCASSGQGIYNEQFFGPGTRLTVL.

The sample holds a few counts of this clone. The CDR3 region has the DNA TGTGCCAGCAGCTCAGGGAAAGGAGACACTGAAGCTTTCTTT. Amino acids: CASSSGKGDTEAFF. The V and J genes are TRBV7-9 and TRBJ1-1; the D gene is possibly TRBD1 (5 bases). This CDR3 region has 14 residues. Germline V CDR1 and CDR2: SEHNR, FQNEAQ (reference sequence). Trimming cost V 4 bases and J 3 bases, with 12 bases left between them. Full variable domain (missing parts from reference TRBV7-9 and TRBJ1-1): DTGVSQNPRHKITKRGQNVTFRCDPISEHNRLYWYRQTLGQGPEFLTYFQNEAQLEKSRLLSDRFSAERPKGSFSTLEIQRTEQGDSAMYLCASSSGKGDTEAFFGQGTRLTVV.

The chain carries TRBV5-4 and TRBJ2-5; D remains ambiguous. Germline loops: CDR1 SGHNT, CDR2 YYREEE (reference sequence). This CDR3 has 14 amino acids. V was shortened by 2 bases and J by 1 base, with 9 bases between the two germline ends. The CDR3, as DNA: TGTGCCAGCAGCTTCTACAATGGCCAAGAGACCCAGTACTTC. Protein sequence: CASSFYNGQETQYF.

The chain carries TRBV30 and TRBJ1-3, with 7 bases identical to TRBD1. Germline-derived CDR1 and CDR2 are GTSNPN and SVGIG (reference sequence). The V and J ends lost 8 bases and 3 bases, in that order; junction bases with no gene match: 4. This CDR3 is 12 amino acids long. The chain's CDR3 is CAAPGGGNTIYF. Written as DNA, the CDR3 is TGTGCCGCCCCAGGGGGTGGAAACACCATATATTTT.

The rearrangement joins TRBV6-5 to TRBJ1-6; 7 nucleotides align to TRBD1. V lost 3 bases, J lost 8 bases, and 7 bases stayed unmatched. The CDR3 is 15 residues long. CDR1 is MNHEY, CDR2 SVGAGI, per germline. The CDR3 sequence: CASSYTGQPDSPLHF. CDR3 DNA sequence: TGTGCCAGCAGTTATACGGGACAGCCAGATTCACCCCTCCACTTT.

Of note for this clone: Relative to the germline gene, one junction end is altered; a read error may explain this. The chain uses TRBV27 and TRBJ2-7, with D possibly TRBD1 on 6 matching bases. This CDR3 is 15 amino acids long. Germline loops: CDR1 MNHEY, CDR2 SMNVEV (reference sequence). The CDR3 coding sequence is TGTACCAGCTGCTATTCGTCTACAGGGTTGCACGAGCAGTACTTC. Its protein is CTSCYSSTGLHEQYF.

CDR3: CASSPGRENSPLHF. DNA of the CDR3: TGTGCCAGCTCACCAGGCAGGGAAAATTCACCCCTCCACTTT. This sequence joins TRBV18 and TRBJ1-6; D is possibly TRBD1 (5 bases). V lost 2 bases and J lost 7, with 9 bases in between. The CDR3 extends over 14 amino acids. Looked up from germline, CDR1 is KGHSH and CDR2 is LQKENI.

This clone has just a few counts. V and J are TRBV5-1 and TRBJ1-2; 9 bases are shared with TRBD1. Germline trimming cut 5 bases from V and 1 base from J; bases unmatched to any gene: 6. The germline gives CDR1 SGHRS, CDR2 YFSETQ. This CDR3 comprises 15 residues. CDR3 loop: CASRMGQGGNYGYTF. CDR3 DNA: TGCGCCAGCAGAATGGGACAGGGTGGTAACTATGGCTACACCTTC.

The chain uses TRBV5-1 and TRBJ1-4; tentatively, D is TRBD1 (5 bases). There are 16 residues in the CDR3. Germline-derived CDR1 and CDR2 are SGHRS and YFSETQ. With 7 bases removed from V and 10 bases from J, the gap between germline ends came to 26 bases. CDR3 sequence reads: CASREGMQTASGKLFF. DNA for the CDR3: TGCGCCAGCCGCGAAGGGATGCAGACAGCTTCCGGAAAACTGTTTTTT.

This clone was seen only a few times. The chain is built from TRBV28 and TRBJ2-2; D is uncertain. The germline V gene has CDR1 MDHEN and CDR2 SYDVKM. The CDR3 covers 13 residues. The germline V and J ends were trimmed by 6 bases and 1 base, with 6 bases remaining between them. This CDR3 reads CASSDLNTGELFF. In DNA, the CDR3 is TGTGCCAGCAGCGACTTGAACACCGGGGAGCTGTTTTTT.

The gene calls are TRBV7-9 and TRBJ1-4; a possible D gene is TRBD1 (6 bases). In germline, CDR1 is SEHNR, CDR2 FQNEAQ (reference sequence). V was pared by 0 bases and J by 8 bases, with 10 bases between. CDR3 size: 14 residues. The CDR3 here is CASSLAQGGEKLFF. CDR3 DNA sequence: TGTGCCAGCAGCTTAGCACAGGGTGGAGAAAAACTGTTTTTT.

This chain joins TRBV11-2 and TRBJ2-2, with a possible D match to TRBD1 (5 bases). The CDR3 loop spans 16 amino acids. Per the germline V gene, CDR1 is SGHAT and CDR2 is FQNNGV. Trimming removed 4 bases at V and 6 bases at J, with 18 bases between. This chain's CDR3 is CASSSSFFRGAGELFF. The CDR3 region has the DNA TGTGCCAGCAGCTCCTCCTTTTTTAGGGGCGCCGGGGAGCTGTTTTTT.

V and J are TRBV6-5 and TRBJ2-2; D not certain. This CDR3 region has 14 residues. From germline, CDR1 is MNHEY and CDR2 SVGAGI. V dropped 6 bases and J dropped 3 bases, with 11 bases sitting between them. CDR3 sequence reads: CASRPERYTGELFF. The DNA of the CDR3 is TGTGCCAGCAGACCAGAACGGTACACCGGGGAGCTGTTTTTT.

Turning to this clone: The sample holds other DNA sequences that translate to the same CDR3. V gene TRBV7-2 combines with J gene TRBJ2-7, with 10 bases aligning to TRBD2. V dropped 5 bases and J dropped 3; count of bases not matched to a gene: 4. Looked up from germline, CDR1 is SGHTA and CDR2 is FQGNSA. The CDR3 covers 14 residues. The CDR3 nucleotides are TGTGCCAGCAGCCCCGGACTAGCGGTCTACGAGCAGTACTTC. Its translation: CASSPGLAVYEQYF. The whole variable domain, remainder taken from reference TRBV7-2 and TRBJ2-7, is GAGVSQSPSNKVTEKGKDVELRCDPISGHTALYWYRQSLGQGLEFLIYFQGNSAPDKSGLPSDRFSAERTGGSVSTLTIQRTQQEDSAVYLCASSPGLAVYEQYFGPGTRLTVT.

The DNA of the CDR3 is TGTGCCAGTACCACCGGTGCAGGGACGCACGAGCAGTACTTC. This translates into CASTTGAGTHEQYF. The chain combines TRBV19 with TRBJ2-7, with D possibly being TRBD1 or TRBD2 (5 bases each). The V gene lost 7 bases and the J gene lost 5 bases, with 18 bases spanning the gap. The germline V gene has CDR1 LNHDA and CDR2 SQIVND (reference sequence). The CDR3 consists of 14 residues.

CDR3 loop: CASSPRQGAINTEAFF. The CDR3 nucleotides read TGTGCCAGCTCACCCAGACAGGGGGCGATTAACACTGAAGCTTTCTTT. V usage is TRBV18 and J usage is TRBJ1-1; 10 nucleotides line up with TRBD1. The CDR3 sequence is 16 residues long. J was trimmed by 2 bases and V by 3 bases; bases with no gene match: 6. The germline gives CDR1 KGHSH, CDR2 LQKENI.

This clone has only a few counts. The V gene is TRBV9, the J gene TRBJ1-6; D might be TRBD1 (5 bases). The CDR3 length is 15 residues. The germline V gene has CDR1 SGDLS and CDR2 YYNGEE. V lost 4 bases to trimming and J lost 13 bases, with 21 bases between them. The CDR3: CASSRSSGDSGPLHF. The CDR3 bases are TGTGCCAGCAGCCGTAGCAGTGGAGACTCAGGGCCCCTCCACTTT.

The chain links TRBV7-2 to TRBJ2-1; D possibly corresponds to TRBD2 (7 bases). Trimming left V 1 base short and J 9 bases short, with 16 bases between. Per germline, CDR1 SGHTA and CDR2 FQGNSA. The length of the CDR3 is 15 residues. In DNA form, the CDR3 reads TGTGCCAGCAGCTTAGATTCGGGGGGCGGAAGTGAGCAGTTCTTC. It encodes CASSLDSGGGSEQFF.